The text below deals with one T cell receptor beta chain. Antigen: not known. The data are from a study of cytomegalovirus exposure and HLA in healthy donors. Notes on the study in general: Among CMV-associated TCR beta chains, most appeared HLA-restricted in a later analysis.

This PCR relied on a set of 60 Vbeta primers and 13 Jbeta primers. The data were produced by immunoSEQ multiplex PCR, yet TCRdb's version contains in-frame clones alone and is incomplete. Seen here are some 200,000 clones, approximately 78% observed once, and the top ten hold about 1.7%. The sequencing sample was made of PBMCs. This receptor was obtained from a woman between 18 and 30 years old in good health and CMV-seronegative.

The CDR3 DNA is TGTGCCAGTAGTATAGATCAGGGAGGGAATGAGCAGTTCTTC. Translation gives CASSIDQGGNEQFF. The chain combines TRBV19 with TRBJ2-1, with TRBD2 matching 7 bases. J lost 7 bases, V lost 0 bases, and 3 bases had no gene match. CDR3 length: 14 residues. Germline CDR1 reads LNHDA; CDR2 reads SQIVND (reference sequence).